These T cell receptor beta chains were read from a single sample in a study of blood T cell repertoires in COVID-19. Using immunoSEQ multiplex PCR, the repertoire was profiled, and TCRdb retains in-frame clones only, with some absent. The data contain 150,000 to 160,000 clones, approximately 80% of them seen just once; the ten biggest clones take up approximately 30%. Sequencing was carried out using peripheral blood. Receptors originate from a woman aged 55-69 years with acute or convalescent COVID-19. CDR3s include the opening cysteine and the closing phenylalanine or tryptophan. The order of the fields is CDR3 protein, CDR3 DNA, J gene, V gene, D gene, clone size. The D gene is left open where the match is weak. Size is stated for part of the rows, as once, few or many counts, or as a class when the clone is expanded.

CDR3aa: CASRPQVHEKNTEAFF
CDR3nt: TGTGCCAGCAGGCCACAGGTACACGAAAAGAACACTGAAGCTTTCTTT
j_gene: TRBJ1-1
v_gene: TRBV7-9
d_gene: -
abundance: -

CDR3aa: CASSFLTGGERYGYTF
CDR3nt: TGTGCCAGCAGTTTCCTGACAGGGGGAGAAAGGTATGGCTACACCTTC
j_gene: TRBJ1-2
v_gene: TRBV27
d_gene: TRBD1
abundance: -

CDR3aa: CASSPSGTGGLTSNTGELFF
CDR3nt: TGTGCCAGCTCACCCTCCGGGACAGGGGGCCTCACTTCGAACACCGGGGAGCTGTTTTTT
j_gene: TRBJ2-2
v_gene: TRBV18
d_gene: TRBD1
abundance: -

CDR3aa: CASSPSGGADSPLHF
CDR3nt: TGTGCCAGCAGTCCGTCGGGGGGTGCTGATTCACCCCTCCACTTT
j_gene: TRBJ1-6
v_gene: TRBV11-2
d_gene: -
abundance: -

CDR3aa: CASSSLGTGGSNQPQHF
CDR3nt: TGTGCCAGCAGTTCTCTCGGGACAGGGGGAAGCAATCAGCCCCAGCATTTT
j_gene: TRBJ1-5
v_gene: TRBV28
d_gene: TRBD1
abundance: once

CDR3aa: CASTGEGRLRNSPLHF
CDR3nt: TGTGCCAGTACCGGGGAGGGGCGCCTACGAAATTCACCCCTCCACTTT
j_gene: TRBJ1-6
v_gene: TRBV19
d_gene: -
abundance: -

CDR3aa: CASNSDRVTHSNQPQHF
CDR3nt: TGTGCCAGTAATTCGGACAGGGTGACTCATAGCAATCAGCCCCAGCATTTT
j_gene: TRBJ1-5
v_gene: TRBV19
d_gene: TRBD1
abundance: few

CDR3aa: CATSDPSGGRGYNEQFF
CDR3nt: TGTGCCACCAGTGACCCCTCGGGGGGGAGGGGGTACAATGAGCAGTTCTTC
j_gene: TRBJ2-1
v_gene: TRBV24-1
d_gene: TRBD2
abundance: -

CDR3aa: CASREGGSDEKLFF
CDR3nt: TGCGCCAGCAGAGAAGGGGGCTCGGATGAAAAACTGTTTTTT
j_gene: TRBJ1-4
v_gene: TRBV5-1
d_gene: TRBD1
abundance: -

CDR3aa: CASIPRRDLDREQYF
CDR3nt: TGTGCCAGCATCCCAAGAAGGGACTTAGATCGGGAGCAGTACTTC
j_gene: TRBJ2-7
v_gene: TRBV3-1/TRBV3-2
d_gene: -
abundance: -

CDR3aa: CAWSVAEGYTF
CDR3nt: TGTGCCTGGAGTGTAGCGGAAGGCTACACCTTC
j_gene: TRBJ1-2
v_gene: TRBV30
d_gene: -
abundance: -

CDR3aa: CASSLWNGETQYF
CDR3nt: TGTGCCAGCAGTTTGTGGAACGGGGAGACCCAGTACTTC
j_gene: TRBJ2-5
v_gene: TRBV28
d_gene: -
abundance: -

CDR3aa: CASSQDLVRGELFF
CDR3nt: TGTGCCAGCAGCCAAGATCTCGTCAGAGGGGAGCTGTTTTTT
j_gene: TRBJ2-2
v_gene: TRBV3-1/TRBV3-2
d_gene: -
abundance: -

CDR3aa: CASSNLPGGETQYF
CDR3nt: TGTGCCAGCAGCAACCTGCCAGGGGGAGAGACCCAGTACTTC
j_gene: TRBJ2-5
v_gene: TRBV3-1/TRBV3-2
d_gene: TRBD1
abundance: -

CDR3aa: CASSEVEGYTEAFF
CDR3nt: TGTGCCAGCAGTGAAGTGGAGGGGTACACTGAAGCTTTCTTT
j_gene: TRBJ1-1
v_gene: TRBV2
d_gene: -
abundance: -

CDR3aa: CAWRAPPGGGQFF
CDR3nt: TGTGCCTGGAGGGCCCCTCCGGGCGGGGGGCAGTTCTTC
j_gene: TRBJ2-1
v_gene: TRBV30
d_gene: TRBD2
abundance: -

CDR3aa: CASSDLSNLNQPQHF
CDR3nt: TGTGCCAGCTCGGACTTATCGAACCTAAATCAGCCCCAGCATTTT
j_gene: TRBJ1-5
v_gene: TRBV5-5
d_gene: -
abundance: -

CDR3aa: CASSRGQGRETQYF
CDR3nt: TGTGCCAGCAGTCGGGGACAGGGTCGTGAGACCCAGTACTTC
j_gene: TRBJ2-5
v_gene: TRBV28
d_gene: TRBD1
abundance: medium-sized

CDR3aa: CASSLRQGYEQYF
CDR3nt: TGTGCCAGCAGTTTAAGACAGGGCTACGAGCAGTACTTC
j_gene: TRBJ2-7
v_gene: TRBV12-3/TRBV12-4
d_gene: TRBD1
abundance: -

CDR3aa: CASSLSTYGYTF
CDR3nt: TGTGCCAGCAGTTTATCTACCTATGGCTACACCTTC
j_gene: TRBJ1-2
v_gene: TRBV28
d_gene: -
abundance: -

CDR3aa: CASTTGGRNQPQHF
CDR3nt: TGCGCCAGCACGACAGGGGGCCGCAATCAGCCCCAGCATTTT
j_gene: TRBJ1-5
v_gene: TRBV10-2
d_gene: TRBD1
abundance: -

CDR3aa: CASRSGGNGPYEQYF
CDR3nt: TGCGCCAGCAGATCAGGGGGAAACGGGCCCTACGAGCAGTACTTC
j_gene: TRBJ2-7
v_gene: TRBV4-1
d_gene: TRBD1
abundance: -

CDR3aa: CASSSIGGGEAFF
CDR3nt: TGCGCCAGCAGCTCTATTGGGGGGGGCGAAGCTTTCTTT
j_gene: TRBJ1-1
v_gene: TRBV5-1
d_gene: -
abundance: -

CDR3aa: CASRRTGGNGYTF
CDR3nt: TGTGCCAGTCGGCGAACAGGGGGCAATGGCTACACCTTC
j_gene: TRBJ1-2
v_gene: TRBV19
d_gene: TRBD1
abundance: once

CDR3aa: CASSQTGASGNTIYF
CDR3nt: TGTGCCAGCTCACAAACAGGGGCCAGCGGGAACACCATATATTTT
j_gene: TRBJ1-3
v_gene: TRBV18
d_gene: TRBD1
abundance: -

CDR3aa: CASSLGPGPNQPQHF
CDR3nt: TGTGCCAGCAGCTTGGGCCCAGGCCCTAATCAGCCCCAGCATTTT
j_gene: TRBJ1-5
v_gene: TRBV5-6
d_gene: -
abundance: -

CDR3aa: CSVEYAGMSNQPQHF
CDR3nt: TGCAGCGTTGAATATGCAGGGATGAGCAATCAGCCCCAGCATTTT
j_gene: TRBJ1-5
v_gene: TRBV29-1
d_gene: -
abundance: -

CDR3aa: CASSRQPPGQQAFF
CDR3nt: TGTGCCAGTAGTAGACAGCCGCCGGGACAGCAAGCTTTCTTT
j_gene: TRBJ1-1
v_gene: TRBV19
d_gene: TRBD1
abundance: -

CDR3aa: CASSPLSSGNTIYF
CDR3nt: TGCGCCAGCAGTCCCCTGAGCTCTGGAAACACCATATATTTT
j_gene: TRBJ1-3
v_gene: TRBV10-1
d_gene: -
abundance: -

CDR3aa: CASAGRVGKGLNTEAFF
CDR3nt: TGTGCCAGCGCGGGGAGGGTAGGAAAGGGCCTGAACACTGAAGCTTTCTTT
j_gene: TRBJ1-1
v_gene: TRBV7-2
d_gene: -
abundance: -